This TCR beta chain was sequenced for a study of cytomegalovirus exposure and HLA in healthy donors. Findings of the study overall: A later analysis appeared to link common viral pathogens to several of the most significant clusters. Reportedly, diagnosis of cytomegalovirus status by the classifier showed high specificity and sensitivity. Because they were indistinguishable, some V segments, including TRBV6-2 and TRBV6-3, were excluded. Analysis was performed later, and it showed HLA-associated TCR beta chains to be more clonally expanded than equally common others.

Primers for the PCR totalled 60 Vbeta and 13 Jbeta. TCRdb keeps only in-frame clones here, not all; method: immunoSEQ multiplex PCR. The table records about 170,000 clones, 75% to 90% of them present only once. Concerning this clone: Its antigen is not identified.

There are 13 residues in the CDR3. V was shortened by 4 bases and J by 5 bases, with 11 bases between the two germline ends. Germline V gene sequence: CDR1 SEHNR, CDR2 FQNEAQ (reference sequence). This chain uses TRBV7-9 with TRBJ1-1; the D is unclear. This clonotype was sampled from a male donor in good health and CMV-seronegative. The specimen sequenced was PBMCs. CDR3 sequence (DNA): TGTGCCAGCAGCTGGAGCAAGGAAACTGAAGCTTTCTTT. Its protein is CASSWSKETEAFF.